The 16 T cell receptor beta chains given below trace back to one sample, sequenced in a study of shared clonotypes between healthy human individuals. CD45RO negativity and positive selection for CCR7 defined naive CD8 cells, a population that excluded terminally differentiated effector memory CD45RA+ cells. Method: immunoSEQ multiplex PCR; TCRdb's copy keeps in-frame clones and lacks some. Of some 2,000,000 clones listed, roughly 95% are singletons. Sequences were obtained from naive CD8+ T cells sorted from blood. These TCRs come from a man in his late teens or twenties in good health.

About this clone: A read error may account for a junction end that differs from germline. The chain uses TRBV7-7 and TRBJ2-2; D gene ambiguous. Germline V CDR1 and CDR2: SSHAT, FNYEAQ (reference sequence). The CDR3 sequence is 13 residues long. The CDR3 reads CASSLSPTGELFF. As DNA, the CDR3 is TGTGCTAGCAGCTTAAGTCCCACCGGGGAGCTGTTTTTT.

The chain uses TRBV2 and TRBJ1-1, with 12 positions matching TRBD1. The germline V gene has CDR1 SNHLY and CDR2 FYNNEI. The CDR3 length is 16 residues. J was trimmed by 4 bases and V by 6 bases; bases with no gene match: 9. The CDR3 loop reads CASRVPGQGAITEAFF. The CDR3 DNA is TGTGCCAGCAGGGTACCGGGACAGGGGGCTATCACTGAAGCTTTCTTT.

The J gene is TRBJ2-7, the V gene TRBV6-5, with 10 bases that match TRBD2. V shed 4 bases, J shed 4 bases, and the junction held 4 bases outside the gene matches. The CDR3 is 14 residues long. CDR1 is MNHEY, CDR2 SVGAGI, per germline. Here the CDR3 DNA reads TGTGCCAGCAGTTTCGCTAGCGGGAGATACGAGCAGTACTTC. Its protein is CASSFASGRYEQYF.

The gene calls are TRBV4-3 and TRBJ2-7; possible D gene TRBD2, 5 bases. The V end was cut by 3 bases, the J end by 6 bases, with 9 bases between. This CDR3 region has 12 residues. CDR1 is LGHNA, CDR2 YSLEER, per germline. In nucleotides, the CDR3 is TGCGCCAGCAGCCATGGCGAGGGCGAGCAGTACTTC. Protein: CASSHGEGEQYF.

The chain recombines TRBV27 with TRBJ2-7; 15 positions match TRBD2. In germline, CDR1 is MNHEY, CDR2 SMNVEV (reference sequence). The junction had 13 bases not matched to a gene; V was cut back by 7 bases and J by 6 bases. The CDR3 extends over 17 amino acids. Here the CDR3 DNA reads TGTGCCAGCACTGCTCTTGGGACTAGCGGGAGGCAGAGCGAGCAGTACTTC. The encoded protein is CASTALGTSGRQSEQYF.

This chain joins TRBV7-9 and TRBJ2-3; 13 positions agree with TRBD2. Per germline, CDR1 SEHNR and CDR2 FQNEAQ (reference sequence). The V segment lost 0 bases and the J segment 2 bases; nucleotides outside the gene matches: 8. CDR3 size: 19 residues. The CDR3 loop is CASSLAFGTSGGATDTQYF. The DNA of the CDR3 is TGTGCCAGCAGCTTAGCGTTTGGAACTAGCGGGGGGGCCACAGATACGCAGTATTTT. Drawing the rest from reference TRBV7-9 and TRBJ2-3, the complete variable domain is DTGVSQNPRHKITKRGQNVTFRCDPISEHNRLYWYRQTLGQGPEFLTYFQNEAQLEKSRLLSDRFSAERPKGSFSTLEIQRTEQGDSAMYLCASSLAFGTSGGATDTQYFGPGTRLTVL.

The gene calls are TRBV27 and TRBJ2-2; maybe TRBD1 (5 bases). The germline V and J ends were trimmed by 6 bases and 6 bases, with 8 bases remaining between them. The CDR3 is made up of 12 amino acids. Germline-derived CDR1 and CDR2 are MNHEY and SMNVEV (reference sequence). This CDR3 is CASRPTAGELFF. The CDR3 DNA follows: TGTGCCAGCAGGCCGACAGCCGGGGAGCTGTTTTTT.

This clone was seen just once. The chain links TRBV9 to TRBJ2-7, with TRBD2 as a possible D gene (6 bases). There are 15 residues in the CDR3. Trimming took off 0 bases at V and 7 bases at J, with 17 bases between the two ends. Germline CDR1 SGDLS, CDR2 YYNGEE. CDR3: CASSVGGTGSSEQYF. CDR3 coding DNA: TGTGCCAGCAGCGTAGGCGGGACGGGTTCGTCGGAGCAGTACTTC.

The chain links TRBV6-5 to TRBJ2-1, with no clear D. In germline, CDR1 is MNHEY, CDR2 SVGAGI. Trimming took 6 bases from V and 5 from J, leaving 17 bases between them. CDR3 length: 15 residues. The CDR3 coding sequence is TGTGCCAGCAGACTTCTGGACCAGGTCAACAATGAGCAGTTCTTC. Translating gives CASRLLDQVNNEQFF.

The chain joins TRBV13 to TRBJ2-5; 7 bases match TRBD1. CDR1 is PRHDT and CDR2 is FYEKMQ in the germline V gene (reference sequence). This CDR3 comprises 12 residues. After removal of 6 bases from V and 11 bases from J, the junction contained 9 bases not matched to a gene. In DNA form, the CDR3 reads TGTGCCAGCAGTTTACAGGGGAACGCGCAGTACTTC. This sequence encodes CASSLQGNAQYF.

V and J are TRBV10-2 and TRBJ2-7; D gene uncertain. V lost 3 bases and J lost 3, with 6 bases in between. The V gene's germline CDR1 is WSHSY and CDR2 SAAADI. CDR3 length: 12 residues. CDR3 DNA: TGCGCCAGCAGTGACGCGGTCTACGAGCAGTACTTC. This encodes CASSDAVYEQYF.

This rearrangement joins TRBV5-4 to TRBJ2-7; TRBD2 aligns across 8 bases. This CDR3 is built from 12 residues. Germline V gene data show CDR1 as SGHNT and CDR2 as YYREEE (reference sequence). The CDR3 loop reads CATGGATDEQYF. CDR3 bases: TGTGCTACGGGGGGGGCGACGGACGAGCAGTACTTC.

The table lists this clone with a count of one. The chain's CDR3 is CASSHNDRGNYEQYF. The CDR3, as DNA: TGTGCCAGCAGCCACAACGACAGGGGGAACTACGAGCAGTACTTC. J is TRBJ2-7 and V is TRBV13, with 9 nucleotides matching TRBD1. V trimming: 5 bases; J trimming: 3 bases; junction bases outside the gene matches: 8. CDR1 and CDR2 from the germline V gene are PRHDT and FYEKMQ (reference sequence). CDR3 length: 15 amino acids.

V is TRBV27 and J is TRBJ2-1, with D perhaps matching TRBD2 (5 bases). The CDR3 covers 16 residues. Germline V lookup: CDR1 MNHEY, CDR2 SMNVEV (reference sequence). The germline V and J ends were trimmed by 6 bases and 2 bases, with 17 bases remaining between them. The CDR3 DNA reads TGTGCCAGCAGGACTCTCCGAGGGAAGACCTACAATGAGCAGTTCTTC. Translated, it gives CASRTLRGKTYNEQFF.

This chain links TRBV27 with TRBJ2-5; D gene ambiguous. V gave up 0 bases and J gave up 1 base, with 12 bases separating them. This CDR3 spans 16 amino acids. Per the germline V gene, CDR1 is MNHEY and CDR2 is SMNVEV (reference sequence). The CDR3: CASSLSIMAAQETQYF. The CDR3 nucleotides are TGTGCCAGCAGTTTATCAATTATGGCAGCCCAAGAGACCCAGTACTTC.

The CDR3 loop reads CASSTAGTGGADTQYF. The CDR3 nucleotides are TGTGCCAGCAGTACAGCCGGGACAGGGGGCGCAGATACGCAGTATTTT. The rearrangement uses TRBV13 and TRBJ2-3, with 12 bases identical to TRBD1. The CDR3 spans 16 residues. Germline V gene lookup returns CDR1 PRHDT and CDR2 FYEKMQ (reference sequence). J lost 4 bases, V lost 6 bases, and 8 bases had no gene match.